This TCR beta chain was sequenced in a study of T cells in women clearing cervical HPV infection. Overall study context: Controls were women whose single incident HPV16 infection cleared within 12 months without precancer or cancer. Cases' blood sampling followed lesion detection by median approximately 140 days (90 to 200). Study-level points and caveats: Combining TCR richness with V gene abundances gave approximately 0.8 AUC.

Using immunoSEQ multiplex PCR, the repertoire was profiled, and TCRdb retains in-frame clones only, with some absent. In all, the sample yields about 30,000 clones. Per the germline V gene, CDR1 is DFQATT and CDR2 is SNEGSKA (reference sequence). The CDR3 runs to 18 residues. The trim removed 3 bases at V and 1 base at J, leaving 15 bases unmatched. A word on this clone: Antigen unknown. Read coverage stops 3 residues before the CDR3 terminus; the germline J gene supplies the remainder.

The sequencing input was blood buffy coat. This TCR derives from a woman between 18 and 70 years old with a cervical HPV16 infection that either progressed to CIN3+ or cleared (not recorded which). The chain links TRBV20-1 to TRBJ2-5, with 9 bases matching TRBD1. The part of the CDR3 DNA that was read is TGCAGTGCTAGGGGGGGGATACCGGGACAGGGCCCCCAAGAGACC. Residues: CSARGGIPGQGPQET. The full CDR3 is CSARGGIPGQGPQETQYF.